A single sample gave rise to the 21 T cell receptor beta chains below, sequenced in a study of T cell responses to AZD1222 COVID-19 vaccine. Data came from immunoSEQ multiplex PCR; TCRdb stores just in-frame clones and leaves some out. The sample holds some 120,000 clones, 85% to 90% seen once. The material sequenced was peripheral blood, taken on day 0 of AZD1222 vaccination. These receptors were obtained from an adult in good health.

The V gene is TRBV6-2 or TRBV6-3, the J gene TRBJ2-5; the D gene is possibly TRBD1 (6 bases). Trimming stripped 0 bases from V and 4 bases from J, with 15 bases between. In germline, CDR1 is MNHEY, CDR2 SVGEGT. The CDR3 loop spans 16 amino acids. The CDR3 protein is CASSYSSRDKGETQYF. As DNA, the CDR3 is TGTGCCAGCAGTTACTCGTCCCGGGACAAAGGAGAGACCCAGTACTTC.

The V and J genes are TRBV5-4 and TRBJ1-4, with 10 bases matching TRBD1. The CDR3 has 15 residues. The trim removed 4 bases at V and 3 bases at J, leaving 3 bases unmatched. Germline CDR1 reads SGHNT; CDR2 reads YYREEE (reference sequence). CDR3 sequence: CASSQGQGSNEKLFF. In DNA, the CDR3 is TGTGCCAGCAGCCAGGGACAGGGGTCTAATGAAAAACTGTTTTTT.

The J gene is TRBJ1-3, the V gene TRBV2; tentatively, D is TRBD1 (5 bases). CDR1 is SNHLY, CDR2 FYNNEI, per germline. The CDR3 has 14 residues. Trimming cost V 6 bases and J 4 bases, with 13 bases left between them. CDR3 sequence (DNA): TGTGCCAGCAGGGGGGGTGGCGGAGGAAACACCATATATTTT. Protein product: CASRGGGGGNTIYF.

The CDR3 spells CASSWGNQPQHF. CDR3 sequence (DNA): TGTGCCAGCAGTTGGGGCAATCAGCCCCAGCATTTT. This chain connects TRBV12-3 or TRBV12-4 to TRBJ1-5; no clear D gene. The CDR3 has 12 amino acids. Trimming took off 4 bases at V and 2 bases at J, with 3 bases between the two ends.

This clone was recorded at least ten times. The chain is built from TRBV19 and TRBJ1-2, with D unresolved. The CDR3 length is 15 residues. Trimming left V 2 bases short and J 8 bases short, with 18 bases between. CDR1 LNHDA and CDR2 SQIVND come from the germline V gene (reference sequence). This CDR3 reads CASSIQAATGNGYTF. The CDR3 bases are TGTGCCAGTAGTATACAAGCAGCAACCGGCAACGGCTACACCTTC.

The chain carries TRBV7-9 and TRBJ1-1; maybe TRBD1 (6 bases). The CDR3 loop spans 14 amino acids. The germline V gene has CDR1 SEHNR and CDR2 FQNEAQ (reference sequence). Trimming cost V 3 bases and J 0 bases, with 8 bases left between them. Written as DNA, the CDR3 is TGTGCCAGCAGCTTGACAGGCCTGAACACTGAAGCTTTCTTT. This translates into CASSLTGLNTEAFF.

This clone was detected once. The genes are TRBV7-2 and TRBJ2-1; D not certain. Trimming left V 3 bases short and J 4 bases short, with 13 bases between. The CDR3 totals 15 residues. CDR1 and CDR2 (germline): SGHTA, FQGNSA. DNA for the CDR3: TGTGCCAGCAGCTTCAGTCACCTCAGGTACAATGAGCAGTTCTTC. Its protein is CASSFSHLRYNEQFF.

The genes are TRBV28 and TRBJ1-4, with TRBD1 matching 7 bases. V lost 2 bases and J lost 4; bases outside the gene matches: 4. This CDR3 has 15 amino acids. Looked up from germline, CDR1 is MDHEN and CDR2 is SYDVKM. The CDR3 DNA sequence: TGTGCCAGCAGTTTAGGGGGACAGCTTAATGAAAAACTGTTTTTT. Amino acids: CASSLGGQLNEKLFF.

The gene calls are TRBV25-1 and TRBJ1-6; possible D gene TRBD1, 5 bases. The V gene lost 3 bases and the J gene lost 0 bases, with 15 bases spanning the gap. The germline V gene encodes CDR1 MGHDK and CDR2 SYGVNS. The CDR3 length is 18 residues. CDR3 in amino acids: CASSDGLGEGSYNSPLHF. Here the CDR3 DNA reads TGTGCCAGCAGTGACGGACTGGGGGAGGGCTCCTATAATTCACCCCTCCACTTT.

The chain has TRBV18 and TRBJ1-5; D unclear. Germline lookup yields CDR1 KGHSH and CDR2 LQKENI. CDR3 length equals 14 residues. Trimming removed 1 base from V and 4 bases from J, with 8 bases in between. The DNA for the CDR3 is TGTGCCAGCTCACCACAGGGCGGGAATCAGCCCCAGCATTTT. Its protein product is CASSPQGGNQPQHF.

The chain carries TRBV2 and TRBJ1-1; possible D gene TRBD1, 6 bases. The CDR3 has 13 residues. Germline assignment: CDR1 SNHLY and CDR2 FYNNEI. The V gene lost 7 bases and the J gene lost 4 bases, with 13 bases spanning the gap. Written as DNA, the CDR3 is TGTGCCAGCAACTTGGACAGCCCCACTGAAGCTTTCTTT. Translating gives CASNLDSPTEAFF.

V is TRBV5-5 and J is TRBJ1-4, with D hard to call. V lost 3 bases and J lost 3, with 15 bases in between. The CDR3 is 16 residues long. Germline CDR1 is SGHKS and CDR2 is YYEKEE (reference sequence). CDR3 protein: CASSSGPQAANEKLFF. CDR3 DNA sequence: TGTGCCAGCAGCTCGGGCCCCCAGGCGGCTAATGAAAAACTGTTTTTT.

This clone was observed a handful of times. The chain has TRBV5-6 and TRBJ1-4, with 8 bases lining up with TRBD1. This CDR3 comprises 15 residues. CDR1 SGHDT and CDR2 YYEEEE come from the germline V gene. V was clipped by 4 bases and J by 3 bases; unmatched bases: 5. CDR3 in DNA: TGTGCCAGCAGCGGCAGGGGGCTGGCTAATGAAAAACTGTTTTTT. Translation: CASSGRGLANEKLFF. The entire variable domain, with the rest obtained from reference TRBV5-6 and TRBJ1-4, is as follows: DAGVTQSPTHLIKTRGQQVTLRCSPKSGHDTVSWYQQALGQGPQFIFQYYEEEERQRGNFPDRFSGHQFPNYSSELNVNALLLGDSALYLCASSGRGLANEKLFFGSGTQLSVL.

The gene calls are TRBV5-1 and TRBJ1-2; D is ambiguous. V was cut by 0 bases and J by 4 bases, with 10 bases left in between. Per the germline V gene, CDR1 is SGHRS and CDR2 is YFSETQ. The CDR3 runs to 14 residues. The CDR3 bases are TGCGCCAGCAGCTTGGGGCAGACCCTCTATGGCTACACCTTC. It codes for CASSLGQTLYGYTF.

This chain uses TRBV14 with TRBJ1-1, with 9 bases lining up with TRBD1. Germline V gene data show CDR1 as SGHDN and CDR2 as FVKESK. CDR3 length: 15 amino acids. V shed 4 bases and J 5 bases; nucleotides not matched to a gene: 8. In DNA, the CDR3 is TGTGCCAGCAGCCCCACAGGGGGCGGGTGGACTGAAGCTTTCTTT. This encodes CASSPTGGGWTEAFF.

V gene TRBV19 combines with J gene TRBJ1-3, with D unresolved. The germline V and J ends were trimmed by 8 bases and 0 bases, with 11 bases remaining between them. The CDR3 extends over 14 amino acids. CDR1 and CDR2 (germline): LNHDA, SQIVND (reference sequence). The CDR3: CASFGVYSGNTIYF. The CDR3 DNA follows: TGTGCCAGTTTCGGGGTGTACTCTGGAAACACCATATATTTT. The full variable domain, in which reference TRBV19 and TRBJ1-3 provide the parts outside the CDR3, is DGGITQSPKYLFRKEGQNVTLSCEQNLNHDAMYWYRQDPGQGLRLIYYSQIVNDFQKGDIAEGYSVSREKKESFPLTVTSAQKNPTAFYLCASFGVYSGNTIYFGEGSWLTVV.

This chain uses TRBV19 with TRBJ1-5; TRBD1 is a possible D gene (5 bases). The V gene lost 5 bases and the J gene lost 5 bases, with 10 bases spanning the gap. The CDR3 is 13 amino acids. Germline CDR1 and CDR2: LNHDA and SQIVND (reference sequence). CDR3 DNA: TGTGCCAGTAGTTGGCAGGGAGATCAGCCCCAGCATTTT. Its translation: CASSWQGDQPQHF.

This clone was counted many times. The chain employs TRBV7-2 and TRBJ1-6, with D tentatively TRBD1 (5 bases). Trimming pared 8 bases from V and 9 bases from J, leaving 14 bases between. The germline V gene encodes CDR1 SGHTA and CDR2 FQGNSA. The CDR3 runs to 13 residues. For the CDR3, the DNA is TGTGCCAGCGGTACGGTGCAGGGTTCACCCCTCCACTTT. Amino acid sequence: CASGTVQGSPLHF.

This chain uses TRBV27 with TRBJ2-7, with TRBD1 matching 7 bases. The CDR3 contains 14 residues. The germline CDR1 and CDR2 sequences are MNHEY and SMNVEV (reference sequence). The V segment lost 6 bases and the J segment 6 bases; nucleotides outside the gene matches: 11. The DNA of the CDR3 is TGTGCCAGCAGGGTTAGACAGGGAATCGGCGAGCAGTACTTC. Translating gives CASRVRQGIGEQYF.

The chain carries TRBV11-2 and TRBJ2-7; 9 bases align to TRBD1. The CDR3 sequence is 16 residues long. The germline V gene has CDR1 SGHAT and CDR2 FQNNGV. V dropped 2 bases and J dropped 6; count of bases not matched to a gene: 11. As DNA, the CDR3 is TGTGCCAGCAGCTTACCAACAGGGGGCGGTATCAGCGAGCAGTACTTC. It codes for CASSLPTGGGISEQYF.

The chain recombines TRBV11-2 with TRBJ1-1, with D perhaps TRBD1 (5 bases). Germline values: CDR1 SGHAT, CDR2 FQNNGV. V was clipped by 6 bases and J by 5 bases, with 13 bases between them. The CDR3 is 13 residues long. DNA of the CDR3: TGTGCCAGCAGTTCCGCAGGGAGTACTGAAGCTTTCTTT. Translated, it gives CASSSAGSTEAFF.